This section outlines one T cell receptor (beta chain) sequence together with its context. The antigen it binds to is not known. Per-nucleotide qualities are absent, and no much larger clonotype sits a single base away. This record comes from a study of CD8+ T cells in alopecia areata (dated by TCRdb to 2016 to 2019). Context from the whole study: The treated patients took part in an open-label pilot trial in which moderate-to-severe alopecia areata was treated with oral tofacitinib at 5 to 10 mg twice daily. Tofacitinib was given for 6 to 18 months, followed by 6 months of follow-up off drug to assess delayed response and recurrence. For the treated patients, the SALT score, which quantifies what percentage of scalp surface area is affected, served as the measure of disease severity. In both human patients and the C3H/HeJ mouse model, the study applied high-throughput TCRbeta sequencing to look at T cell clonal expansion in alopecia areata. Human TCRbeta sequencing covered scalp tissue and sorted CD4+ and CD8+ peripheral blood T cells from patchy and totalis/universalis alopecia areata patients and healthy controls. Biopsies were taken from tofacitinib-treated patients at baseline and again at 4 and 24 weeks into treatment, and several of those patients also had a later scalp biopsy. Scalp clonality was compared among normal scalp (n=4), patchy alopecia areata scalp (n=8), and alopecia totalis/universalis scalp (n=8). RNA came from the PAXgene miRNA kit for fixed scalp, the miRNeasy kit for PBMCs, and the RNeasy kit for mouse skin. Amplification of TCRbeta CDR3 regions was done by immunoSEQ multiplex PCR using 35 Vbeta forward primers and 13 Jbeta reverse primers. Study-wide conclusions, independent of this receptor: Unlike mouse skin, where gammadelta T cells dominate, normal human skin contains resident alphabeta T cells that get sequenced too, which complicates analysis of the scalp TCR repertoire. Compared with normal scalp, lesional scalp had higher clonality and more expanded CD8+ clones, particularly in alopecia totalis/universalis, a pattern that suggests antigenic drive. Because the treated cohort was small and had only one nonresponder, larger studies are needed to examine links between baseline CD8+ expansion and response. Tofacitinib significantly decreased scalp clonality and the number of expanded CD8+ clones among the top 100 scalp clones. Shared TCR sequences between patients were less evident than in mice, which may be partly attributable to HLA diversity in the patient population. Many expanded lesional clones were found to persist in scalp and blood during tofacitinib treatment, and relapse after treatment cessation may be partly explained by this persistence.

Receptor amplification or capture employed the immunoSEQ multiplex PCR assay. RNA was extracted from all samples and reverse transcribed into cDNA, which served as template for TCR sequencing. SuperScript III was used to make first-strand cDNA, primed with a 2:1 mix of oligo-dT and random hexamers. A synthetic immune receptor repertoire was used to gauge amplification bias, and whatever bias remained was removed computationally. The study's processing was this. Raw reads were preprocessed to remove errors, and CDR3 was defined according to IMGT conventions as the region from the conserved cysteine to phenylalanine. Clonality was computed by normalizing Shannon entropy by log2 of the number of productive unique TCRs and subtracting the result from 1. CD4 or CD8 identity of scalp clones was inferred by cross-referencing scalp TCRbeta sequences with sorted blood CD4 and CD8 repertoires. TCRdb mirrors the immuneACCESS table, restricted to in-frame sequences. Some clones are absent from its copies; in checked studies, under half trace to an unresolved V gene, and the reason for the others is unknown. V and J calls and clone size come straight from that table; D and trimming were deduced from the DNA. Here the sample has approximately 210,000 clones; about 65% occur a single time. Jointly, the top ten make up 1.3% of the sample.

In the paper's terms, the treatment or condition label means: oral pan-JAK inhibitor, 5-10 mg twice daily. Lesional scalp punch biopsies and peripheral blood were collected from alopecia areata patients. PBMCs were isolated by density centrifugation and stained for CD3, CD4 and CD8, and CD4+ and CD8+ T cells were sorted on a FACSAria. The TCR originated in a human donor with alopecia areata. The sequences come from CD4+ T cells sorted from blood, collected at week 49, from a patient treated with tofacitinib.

The CDR3 region has the sequence CACTGDLNTEAFF. The DNA is as follows: TGTGCCTGCACAGGGGACTTGAACACTGAAGCTTTCTTT. Here the chain combines TRBV6-5 and TRBJ1-1; TRBD1 agrees with 7 junctional bases. Trimmed from V: 11 bases; trimmed from J: 0 bases; junction bases lacking a gene match: 6. The germline V gene yields MNHEY for CDR1 and SVGAGI for CDR2. The CDR3 contains 13 residues, cysteine and phenylalanine counted. This entry keeps only the CDR3 DNA: 39 bases, framed from base 1.